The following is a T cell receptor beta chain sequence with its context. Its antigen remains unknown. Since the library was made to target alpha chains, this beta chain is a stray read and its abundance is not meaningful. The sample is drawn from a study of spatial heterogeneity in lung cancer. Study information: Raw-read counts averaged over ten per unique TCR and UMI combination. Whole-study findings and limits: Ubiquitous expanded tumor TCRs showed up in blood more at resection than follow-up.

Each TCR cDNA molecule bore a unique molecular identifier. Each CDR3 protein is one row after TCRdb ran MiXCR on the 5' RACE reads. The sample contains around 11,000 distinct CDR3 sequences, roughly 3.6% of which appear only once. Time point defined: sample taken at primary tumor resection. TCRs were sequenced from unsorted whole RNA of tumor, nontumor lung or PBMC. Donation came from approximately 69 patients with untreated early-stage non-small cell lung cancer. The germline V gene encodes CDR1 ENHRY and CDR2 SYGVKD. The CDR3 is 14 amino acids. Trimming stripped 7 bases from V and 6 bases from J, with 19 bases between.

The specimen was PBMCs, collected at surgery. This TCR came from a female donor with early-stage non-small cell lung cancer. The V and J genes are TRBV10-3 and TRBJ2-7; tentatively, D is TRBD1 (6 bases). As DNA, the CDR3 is TGTGCCATCACTGACAACGCACAGGGCCTCGAGCAGTACTTC. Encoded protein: CAITDNAQGLEQYF.